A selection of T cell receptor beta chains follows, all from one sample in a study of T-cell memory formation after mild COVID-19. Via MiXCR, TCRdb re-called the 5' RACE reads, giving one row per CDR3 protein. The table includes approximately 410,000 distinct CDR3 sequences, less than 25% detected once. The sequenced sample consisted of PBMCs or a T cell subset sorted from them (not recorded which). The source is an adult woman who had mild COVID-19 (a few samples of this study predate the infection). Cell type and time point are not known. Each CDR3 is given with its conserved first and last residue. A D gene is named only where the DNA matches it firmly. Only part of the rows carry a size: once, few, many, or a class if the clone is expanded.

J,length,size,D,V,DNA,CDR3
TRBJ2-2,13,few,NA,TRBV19,TGTGCCAGTAGTCTTTGGGGACCCGGGGAGCTGTTTTTT,CASSLWGPGELFF
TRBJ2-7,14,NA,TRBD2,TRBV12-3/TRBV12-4,TGTGCCAGCAGACCTACTAGCGGTTCCTACGAGCAGTACTTC,CASRPTSGSYEQYF
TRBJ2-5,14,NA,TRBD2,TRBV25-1,TGTGCCAGCAGTGAAGGTGGGGGAGGGGAGACCCAGTACTTC,CASSEGGGGETQYF
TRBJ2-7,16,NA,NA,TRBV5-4,TGTGCCAGCAGCCTGGAGGGCAGGCAGGGGTCCTACGAGCAGTACTTC,CASSLEGRQGSYEQYF
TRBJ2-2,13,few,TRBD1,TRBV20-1,TGCAGTGCTAGTCGCACAGGGGCCGGGGAGCTGTTTTTT,CSASRTGAGELFF
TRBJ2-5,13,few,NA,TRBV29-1,TGCAGCGTTGGGCAGGCAAACCAAGAGACCCAGTACTTC,CSVGQANQETQYF
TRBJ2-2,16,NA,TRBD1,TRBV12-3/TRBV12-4,TGTGCCAGCAGTAAACCCGGGACAGGGGTCACCGGGGAGCTGTTTTTT,CASSKPGTGVTGELFF
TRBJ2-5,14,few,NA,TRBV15,NA,CATSILDRGETQYF
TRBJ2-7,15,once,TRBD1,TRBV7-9,TGTGCCAGCAGCCGATTCCGGGACAGGGAAAACGAGCAGTACTTC,CASSRFRDRENEQYF
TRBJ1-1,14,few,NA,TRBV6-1,TGTGCCAGCACCCTCCGGGCCCAGAACACTGAAGCTTTCTTT,CASTLRAQNTEAFF
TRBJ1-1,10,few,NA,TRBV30,TGTGCCTCCCCAGGTATCACGGCTTTCTTT,CASPGITAFF
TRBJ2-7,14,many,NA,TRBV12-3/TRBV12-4,TGTGCCAGCAGTTTCTTGGACAGTCCCTACGAGCAGTACTTC,CASSFLDSPYEQYF
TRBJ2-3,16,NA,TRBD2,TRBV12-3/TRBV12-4,TGTGCCAGCAGTTTGGGCGAGCGGGGGTCCAAGAATACGCAGTATTTT,CASSLGERGSKNTQYF
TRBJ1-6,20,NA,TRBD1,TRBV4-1,TGCGCCAGCAGCCAAGATCGGTGGACAGGGGGAGTAATGGCGTATTCACCCCTCCACTTT,CASSQDRWTGGVMAYSPLHF
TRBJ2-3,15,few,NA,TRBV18,TGTGCCAGCTCACCACGGGGAGTCCAAGCAGATACGCAGTATTTT,CASSPRGVQADTQYF
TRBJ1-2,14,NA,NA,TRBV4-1,TGCGCCAGCAGCCAAGTGGGAGACTACTATGGCTACACCTTC,CASSQVGDYYGYTF
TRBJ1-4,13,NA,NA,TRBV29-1,TGCAGCGCCTACTATAAGGCGGGTGAAAAACTGTTTTTT,CSAYYKAGEKLFF
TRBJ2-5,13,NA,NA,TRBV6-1,TGTGCCAGCAGTGAAGCGGTTCGGGAGACCCAGTACTTC,CASSEAVRETQYF